The 28 T cell receptor beta chains given below trace back to one sample, sequenced in a study of CD8+CD57+ T cells in acquired aplastic anemia. Individuals selected for sequencing had exhibited CD8+CD57+ cell expansion on flow cytometry. Genomic DNA served as template for TCR beta VDJ and CDR3 profiling. A single record per CDR3 protein comes from TCRdb applying MiXCR to the reads. The data show 200,000 to 250,000 distinct CDR3 sequences, around half seen once. The source material was sorted CD4+, CD8+, or CD8+CD57+ T cells (not recorded which) from PBMCs. These receptors originate from a human donor with aplastic anemia.

This clonotype has at least ten counts. The chain combines TRBV24-1 with TRBJ2-5; the match to TRBD2 covers 7 bases. CDR1 is KGHDR, CDR2 SFDVKD, per germline. Trimming removed 4 bases from V and 4 bases from J; junction bases left unmatched: 8. This CDR3 is 15 amino acids long. CDR3 sequence (DNA): TGTGCCACCAGTGACGTAGGGGAGGGTGGAGAGACCCAGTACTTC. This encodes CATSDVGEGGETQYF.

The chain is built from TRBV10-3 and TRBJ2-1; D is possibly TRBD2 (6 bases). This CDR3 comprises 15 residues. The germline V gene has CDR1 ENHRY and CDR2 SYGVKD. Trimming cost V 5 bases and J 2 bases, with 13 bases left between them. The CDR3 sequence: CAISLVGGTYNEQFF. The CDR3 bases are TGTGCCATCAGTCTAGTCGGGGGAACCTACAATGAGCAGTTCTTC.

Details on this clonotype: A much larger clone differs by one base, so this may be a read error. The chain has TRBV12-3 or TRBV12-4 and TRBJ2-5; TRBD2 aligns across 9 bases. The CDR3 has 15 residues. CDR3 protein: CASKGLAGIQETHYF. The CDR3 DNA sequence: TGTGCCAGCAAGGGGCTAGCGGGGATCCAAGAGACCCACTACTTC.

There are a few counts of this clonotype. V gene TRBV18 combines with J gene TRBJ2-7; TRBD1 aligns across 7 bases. The V gene's germline CDR1 is KGHSH and CDR2 LQKENI. The J segment lost 3 bases and the V segment lost 4 bases, leaving 9 bases of the junction unmatched. This CDR3 contains 15 residues. CDR3 protein: CASSQQTGLGYEQYF. The CDR3, as DNA: TGTGCCAGCTCACAACAGACAGGGTTAGGCTACGAGCAGTACTTC. Combining the CDR3 with reference TRBV18 and TRBJ2-7 gives the whole variable domain NAGVMQNPRHLVRRRGQEARLRCSPMKGHSHVYWYRQLPEEGLKFMVYLQKENIIDESGMPKERFSAEFPKEGPSILRIQQVVRGDSAAYFCASSQQTGLGYEQYFGPGTRLTVT.

V gene TRBV7-2 combines with J gene TRBJ1-2; tentatively, D is TRBD1 (5 bases). Trimming pared 8 bases from V and 7 bases from J, leaving 32 bases between. Germline CDR1 SGHTA, CDR2 FQGNSA. This CDR3 contains 18 residues. The CDR3 region is CASSRLTKDTLSWRGYTF. Here the CDR3 DNA reads TGTGCCAGCTCACGACTGACGAAGGACACTCTGTCCTGGCGTGGCTACACCTTC.

A remark on this clonotype: A read error may be the cause here, since a much bigger clone is one base away. V usage is TRBV19 and J usage is TRBJ2-4, with TRBD1 identical over 7 bases. The CDR3 covers 18 residues. CDR1 and CDR2 (germline): LNHDA, SQIVND (reference sequence). CDR3: CARSNRGRDSTAKNIQYF. The CDR3 DNA reads as TGTGCCCGTAGCAACAGGGGCCGTGATTCTACAGCCAAAAACATTCAGTACTTC.

This chain uses TRBV27 with TRBJ1-2; TRBD1 might be the D (5 bases). The CDR3 has 14 amino acids. V shed 11 bases and J shed 0 bases, with 16 bases lying between them. Germline V gives CDR1 MNHEY, CDR2 SMNVEV (reference sequence). As DNA, the CDR3 is TGTGCCGTCTGGGGGTTCATAGCTAACTATGGCTACACCTTC. This sequence encodes CAVWGFIANYGYTF.

This clonotype was seen at least ten times. This chain links TRBV4-3 with TRBJ1-3; D gene unclear. This CDR3 contains 15 residues. V was shortened by 0 bases and J by 4 bases, with 10 bases between the two germline ends. Germline CDR1 LGHNA, CDR2 YSLEER. This chain's CDR3 is CASSQDRVPGNTIYF. In DNA, the CDR3 is TGCGCCAGCAGCCAAGATCGGGTCCCCGGAAACACCATATATTTT.

The chain combines TRBV6-5 with TRBJ2-7, with D maybe TRBD1 (5 bases). The V and J ends lost 4 bases and 0 bases respectively, with 13 bases between them. CDR3 length: 15 residues. Germline lookup yields CDR1 MNHEY and CDR2 SVGAGI. Written as DNA, the CDR3 is TGTGCCAGCAGTTCCGAGACAGCGAGCTCCTACGAGCAGTACTTC. Protein product: CASSSETASSYEQYF.

V is TRBV5-6 and J is TRBJ1-1, with D hard to call. This CDR3 is 13 amino acids long. Trimming left V 4 bases short and J 4 bases short, with 11 bases between. The germline V gene has CDR1 SGHDT and CDR2 YYEEEE. CDR3 amino acids: CASSPEPATEAFF. The CDR3 DNA sequence: TGTGCCAGCAGCCCAGAACCCGCCACTGAAGCTTTCTTT.

The chain is built from TRBV28 and TRBJ1-5; the D gene is possibly TRBD1 (6 bases). Germline V gene data show CDR1 as MDHEN and CDR2 as SYDVKM. CDR3 length: 16 residues. Trimming stripped 2 bases from V and 6 bases from J, with 17 bases between. CDR3 DNA sequence: TGTGCCAGCAGTTTAATTGAGTCAGGGGCCGGTCAGCCCCAGCATTTT. This translates into CASSLIESGAGQPQHF. Full variable domain (missing parts from reference TRBV28 and TRBJ1-5): DVKVTQSSRYLVKRTGEKVFLECVQDMDHENMFWYRQDPGLGLRLIYFSYDVKMKEKGDIPEGYSVSREKKERFSLILESASTNQTSMYLCASSLIESGAGQPQHFGDGTRLSIL.

This clonotype has only a few counts. The V gene is TRBV6-4, the J gene TRBJ2-3; D perhaps matches TRBD2 (6 bases). CDR3 length: 14 amino acids. V was clipped by 5 bases and J by 6 bases, with 15 bases between them. Germline V gene sequence: CDR1 MRHNA, CDR2 SNTAGT. CDR3 amino acids: CASSYPGGTDTQYF. The CDR3 DNA sequence: TGTGCCAGCAGTTACCCCGGGGGAACGGATACGCAGTATTTT.

This clonotype was observed a few times. The V call is TRBV20-1, the J call TRBJ2-7; D is undetermined. V lost 5 bases to trimming and J lost 0 bases, with 8 bases between them. CDR3 length: 12 amino acids. Germline lookup yields CDR1 DFQATT and CDR2 SNEGSKA (reference sequence). DNA of the CDR3: TGCAGTGCTTCGACGGGCTCCTACGAGCAGTACTTC. Translation gives CSASTGSYEQYF.

The rearrangement links TRBV24-1 to TRBJ2-3; D ambiguous. Trimming pared 0 bases from V and 0 bases from J, leaving 3 bases between. From germline, CDR1 is KGHDR and CDR2 SFDVKD. The CDR3 length is 14 residues. The CDR3 DNA follows: TGTGCCACCAGTGATTTGGGCAGCACAGATACGCAGTATTTT. The encoded protein is CATSDLGSTDTQYF.

This clonotype was observed at least ten times. The gene calls are TRBV2 and TRBJ2-1; D is perhaps TRBD1 (6 bases). CDR1 and CDR2 (germline): SNHLY, FYNNEI. V gave up 7 bases and J gave up 8 bases, with 12 bases separating them. The CDR3 consists of 12 residues. CDR3 region: CASIEGVDEQFF. The CDR3 DNA reads TGTGCCAGCATAGAGGGGGTCGATGAGCAGTTCTTC.

This clonotype was counted ten times or more. The chain couples TRBV7-9 to TRBJ1-2; 9 positions match TRBD1. The CDR3 sequence is 15 residues long. With 1 base clipped from V and 6 bases from J, the junction kept 6 bases outside the gene matches. CDR1 is SEHNR and CDR2 is FQNEAQ in the germline V gene (reference sequence). DNA of the CDR3: TGTGCCAGCAGCTTAGTGTGGGACAGGGCGGATGGCTACACCTTC. Protein sequence: CASSLVWDRADGYTF.

This clonotype was recorded at least ten times. The chain employs TRBV6-5 and TRBJ1-4; no clear D gene. The CDR3 sequence is 12 residues long. Germline V gene data show CDR1 as MNHEY and CDR2 as SVGAGI. Between the trimmed V and J ends, which lost 2 bases and 8 bases, there was a span of 6 bases. The CDR3 DNA sequence: TGTGCCAGCAGTTACGGGAACGAAAAACTGTTTTTT. It codes for CASSYGNEKLFF.

The chain couples TRBV7-9 to TRBJ1-1; a weak D match, TRBD1 (6 bases). V gave up 5 bases and J gave up 8 bases, with 15 bases separating them. The CDR3 covers 13 residues. Germline loops: CDR1 SEHNR, CDR2 FQNEAQ (reference sequence). The CDR3 here is CASSPQRTAEAFF. The CDR3 DNA reads TGTGCCAGCAGCCCCCAGAGGACAGCAGAAGCTTTCTTT.

The chain carries TRBV6-5 and TRBJ1-3; unclear D gene. Trimming took 2 bases from V and 6 from J, leaving 14 bases between them. CDR1 and CDR2 (germline): MNHEY, SVGAGI. There are 15 residues in the CDR3. The DNA of the CDR3 is TGTGCCAGCAGTTACGCTCGGGTTTTGGAAAACACCATATATTTT. Protein: CASSYARVLENTIYF.

In this sample, this clonotype turned up a few times. The genes are TRBV20-1 and TRBJ2-7; D is possibly TRBD1 (6 bases). The V gene's germline CDR1 is DFQATT and CDR2 SNEGSKA (reference sequence). There are 15 residues in the CDR3. Trimming removed 0 bases at V and 2 bases at J, with 14 bases between. The CDR3 DNA reads TGCAGTGCTAGAGACGGACAGCGGATGACCTACGAGCAGTACTTC. Translation: CSARDGQRMTYEQYF.

A note on this clonotype: A much larger clone lies one base from this, so it may be a read error. This sequence joins TRBV4-3 and TRBJ1-5, with a tentative D call TRBD1 (6 bases). Germline V gene lookup returns CDR1 LGHNA and CDR2 YSLEER. V gave up 0 bases and J gave up 6 bases, with 12 bases separating them. The CDR3 consists of 15 residues. Here the CDR3 reads CASSQDQDSAQPQHF. CDR3 sequence (DNA): TGCGCCAGCAGCCAAGATCAGGACAGCGCTCAGCCCCAGCATTTT.

The genes are TRBV6-4 and TRBJ2-7; TRBD2 matches at 8 bases. Germline V gene lookup returns CDR1 MRHNA and CDR2 SNTAGT. The CDR3 spans 16 residues. V trimming: 0 bases; J trimming: 3 bases; junction bases outside the gene matches: 7. CDR3 sequence (DNA): TGTGCCAGCAGTGACTCCTTAGCGGGGAGACTCTACGAGCAGTACTTC. Translation gives CASSDSLAGRLYEQYF.

The chain carries TRBV19 and TRBJ2-1; TRBD2 is a possible D gene (5 bases). V gave up 8 bases and J gave up 2 bases, with 16 bases separating them. The length of the CDR3 is 15 residues. Germline loops: CDR1 LNHDA, CDR2 SQIVND (reference sequence). The CDR3 DNA reads as TGTGCCAGTTTGCCAGGCCCCGGGACCTACAATGAGCAGTTCTTC. This gives the protein CASLPGPGTYNEQFF.

This clonotype was seen a few times. J is TRBJ1-5 and V is TRBV28; weak D call: TRBD1 (5 bases). The CDR3 loop spans 17 amino acids. V lost 4 bases to trimming and J lost 2 bases, with 18 bases between them. From germline, CDR1 is MDHEN and CDR2 SYDVKM. The CDR3 reads CASSYTPGGGRNQPQHF. The CDR3 DNA sequence: TGTGCCAGCAGTTATACTCCTGGGGGGGGTCGCAATCAGCCCCAGCATTTT.

This chain joins TRBV15 and TRBJ1-1; 8 bases line up with TRBD1. Germline V gene data show CDR1 as LNHNV and CDR2 as YYDKDF (reference sequence). The CDR3 length is 15 residues. The V and J ends lost 3 bases and 3 bases, in that order; junction bases with no gene match: 6. CDR3 DNA sequence: TGTGCCACCAGCAGTCGACAGGGGAGGTACACTGAAGCTTTCTTT. This translates into CATSSRQGRYTEAFF.

The rearrangement uses TRBV4-2 and TRBJ2-5, with a possible D match to TRBD1 (5 bases). Germline lookup yields CDR1 LGHNA and CDR2 YNFKEQ. The length of the CDR3 is 17 residues. V was clipped by 1 base and J by 3 bases, with 18 bases between them. The CDR3 is CASSQGTVQGLKETQYF. The CDR3 DNA is TGTGCCAGCAGCCAAGGCACGGTTCAGGGCCTCAAAGAGACCCAGTACTTC.

The chain couples TRBV7-2 to TRBJ2-2, with a weak D call TRBD2 (6 bases). V lost 6 bases, J lost 1 base, and 9 bases lay in between. This CDR3 contains 14 residues. Germline V gene sequence: CDR1 SGHTA, CDR2 FQGNSA. CDR3 coding DNA: TGTGCCAGCAGGTCGCGGGGGAACACCGGGGAGCTGTTTTTT. Translating gives CASRSRGNTGELFF.

This clonotype has only a few counts. This may be a read error: a much more frequent sequence differs by one nucleotide. The V and J genes are TRBV7-8 and TRBJ1-3; D gene unclear. The CDR3 is 11 residues long. Germline V gene sequence: CDR1 SGHVS, CDR2 FQNEAQ. With 8 bases removed from V and 0 bases from J, the gap between germline ends came to 2 bases. The CDR3 DNA follows: TGTGCCAGCTTCTCTGGAAACACCATATATTTT. Translated: CASFSGNTIYF.